This is a list of T cell receptor beta chains from one sample in a study of blood T cell repertoires in COVID-19. Sequenced by immunoSEQ multiplex PCR; TCRdb stores in-frame clones only, minus some. The table records roughly 250,000 clones, about 89% of them present only once. Sequencing used PBMCs or T cells enriched from blood (not recorded which). The receptors originated from a man aged 35-49 years who had recovered from COVID-19. Each CDR3 is given with its conserved first and last residue. D genes are given only for firm matches. Clone sizes are given selectively: once, few, many, or a class where the clone is expanded.

v_call: TRBV29-1
d_call: .
clone_size: .
j_call: TRBJ1-2
cdr3_nt: TGCAGCGTTAGGACAGCTTATGGCTACACCTTC
cdr3_aa: CSVRTAYGYTF

v_call: TRBV12-3/TRBV12-4
d_call: .
clone_size: .
j_call: TRBJ1-6
cdr3_nt: TGTGCCAGCAGTTTGGGGGGATTTTCACCCCTCCACTTT
cdr3_aa: CASSLGGFSPLHF

v_call: TRBV7-6
d_call: .
clone_size: .
j_call: TRBJ1-3
cdr3_nt: TGTGCCAGCAGCTTGGCACCCACTACCCAGAGCTCTGGAAACACCATATATTTT
cdr3_aa: CASSLAPTTQSSGNTIYF

v_call: TRBV19
d_call: TRBD1
clone_size: .
j_call: TRBJ2-7
cdr3_nt: TGTGCCAGTAGTATTAGGGGGCCTGGGACCGATACAATTTACGAGCAGTACTTC
cdr3_aa: CASSIRGPGTDTIYEQYF

v_call: TRBV30
d_call: TRBD2
clone_size: once
j_call: TRBJ2-5
cdr3_nt: TGTGCCTGGGGTCGAAGCGGGGGCCAAGAGACCCAGTACTTC
cdr3_aa: CAWGRSGGQETQYF

v_call: TRBV12-5
d_call: .
clone_size: .
j_call: TRBJ2-1
cdr3_nt: TGTGCTAGTGGTTTGGTACGGGGGGACAGGCATTCCTACAATGAGCAGTTCTTC
cdr3_aa: CASGLVRGDRHSYNEQFF

v_call: TRBV27
d_call: .
clone_size: .
j_call: TRBJ1-1
cdr3_nt: TGTGCCAGCAGTTTCTCTGAAGCTTTCTTT
cdr3_aa: CASSFSEAFF

v_call: TRBV5-4
d_call: TRBD1
clone_size: .
j_call: TRBJ2-3
cdr3_nt: TGTGCCAGCAGCTCGATGGGACAGGGGGCAGATACGCAGTATTTT
cdr3_aa: CASSSMGQGADTQYF

v_call: TRBV2
d_call: TRBD1
clone_size: once
j_call: TRBJ1-6
cdr3_nt: TGTGCCAGCAGAGACAGGGGTGCTTCACCCCTCCACTTT
cdr3_aa: CASRDRGASPLHF

v_call: TRBV9
d_call: .
clone_size: .
j_call: TRBJ2-5
cdr3_nt: TGTGCCAGCAGCCAGACCGCTGGGACACTCCAAGAGACCCAGTACTTC
cdr3_aa: CASSQTAGTLQETQYF

v_call: TRBV15
d_call: .
clone_size: .
j_call: TRBJ1-4
cdr3_nt: TGTGCCACCAGCAGAGACAGGGGTGAAAAACTGTTTTTT
cdr3_aa: CATSRDRGEKLFF

v_call: TRBV11-2
d_call: TRBD2
clone_size: .
j_call: TRBJ2-1
cdr3_nt: TGTGCCAGCAGCTTAGAAGGGCTAGCGGGAGCCGGTGAGCAGTTCTTC
cdr3_aa: CASSLEGLAGAGEQFF

v_call: TRBV9
d_call: TRBD1
clone_size: .
j_call: TRBJ2-5
cdr3_nt: TGTGCCAGCAGCGTGCGAGGGGTGGGACAGGGGGAGACCCAGTACTTC
cdr3_aa: CASSVRGVGQGETQYF

v_call: TRBV5-1
d_call: .
clone_size: .
j_call: TRBJ1-1
cdr3_nt: TGCGCCAGCAGCTTGGAAGTGGGGGCTCGGGTGGCTGAAGCTTTCTTT
cdr3_aa: CASSLEVGARVAEAFF

v_call: TRBV7-2
d_call: .
clone_size: .
j_call: TRBJ2-7
cdr3_nt: TGTGCCAGCAGCTATAGCCCCGGGGTAGGATACGAGCAGTACTTC
cdr3_aa: CASSYSPGVGYEQYF

v_call: TRBV3-1/TRBV3-2
d_call: TRBD1
clone_size: .
j_call: TRBJ1-1
cdr3_nt: TGTGCCAGCAGCCGCCAGGGACAGCCGAACACTGAAGCTTTCTTT
cdr3_aa: CASSRQGQPNTEAFF

v_call: TRBV3-1/TRBV3-2
d_call: TRBD1
clone_size: few
j_call: TRBJ1-2
cdr3_nt: TGTGCCAGCAGAACAGGGGGTAGCTATGGCTACACCTTC
cdr3_aa: CASRTGGSYGYTF

v_call: TRBV7-9
d_call: TRBD1
clone_size: .
j_call: TRBJ1-1
cdr3_nt: TGTGCCAGCAGCCGGGGACAGGGGAGCACTGAAGCTTTCTTT
cdr3_aa: CASSRGQGSTEAFF

v_call: TRBV9
d_call: .
clone_size: .
j_call: TRBJ2-7
cdr3_nt: TGTGCCAGCAGCCCTCATCTGGACAACTACGAGCAGTACTTC
cdr3_aa: CASSPHLDNYEQYF

v_call: TRBV5-1
d_call: .
clone_size: .
j_call: TRBJ2-7
cdr3_nt: TGCGCCAGCAGCTTGGCCCAGGGGCCCTACGAGCAGTACTTC
cdr3_aa: CASSLAQGPYEQYF

v_call: TRBV27
d_call: .
clone_size: .
j_call: TRBJ2-3
cdr3_nt: TGTGCCAGCAGTCTCTTGGGGGGAGCGGCAGATACGCAGTATTTT
cdr3_aa: CASSLLGGAADTQYF

v_call: TRBV9
d_call: .
clone_size: few
j_call: TRBJ2-1
cdr3_nt: TGTGCCAGCAGCTATTCACTGGGGGCGTCCTACAATGAGCAGTTCTTC
cdr3_aa: CASSYSLGASYNEQFF

v_call: TRBV19
d_call: TRBD1
clone_size: .
j_call: TRBJ1-5
cdr3_nt: TGTGCCAGTAGCTTCGGGACAGCTTCTCAGCCCCAGCATTTT
cdr3_aa: CASSFGTASQPQHF

v_call: TRBV19
d_call: TRBD1
clone_size: .
j_call: TRBJ1-2
cdr3_nt: TGTGCCAGTAGGCTAACAGGGGGCGCGGACTATGGCTACACCTTC
cdr3_aa: CASRLTGGADYGYTF

v_call: TRBV5-1
d_call: .
clone_size: .
j_call: TRBJ1-4
cdr3_nt: TGCGCCAGCAGCTTGGCTGGAACAGGCGGAACAGAAAAACTGTTTTTT
cdr3_aa: CASSLAGTGGTEKLFF

v_call: TRBV10-2
d_call: .
clone_size: .
j_call: TRBJ1-2
cdr3_nt: TGCGCCAGCAGTGAGTCGAACAGGGCGGGAGATGGCTACACCTTC
cdr3_aa: CASSESNRAGDGYTF

v_call: TRBV12-3/TRBV12-4
d_call: .
clone_size: once
j_call: TRBJ2-1
cdr3_nt: TGTGCCAGCAGTTTATTAACAGACAATGAGCAGTTCTTC
cdr3_aa: CASSLLTDNEQFF

v_call: TRBV7-6
d_call: TRBD1
clone_size: .
j_call: TRBJ1-1
cdr3_nt: TGTGCCAGCAGCTTAAGGTCGGGACAGGACTTGAACACTGAAGCTTTCTTT
cdr3_aa: CASSLRSGQDLNTEAFF

v_call: TRBV11-2
d_call: .
clone_size: .
j_call: TRBJ2-1
cdr3_nt: TGTGCCAGCAGCTTAGATACTTACTACAATGAGCAGTTCTTC
cdr3_aa: CASSLDTYYNEQFF

v_call: TRBV7-8
d_call: .
clone_size: .
j_call: TRBJ1-1
cdr3_nt: TGTGCCAGCAGCTCATCCCTACGGGACACTGAAGCTTTCTTT
cdr3_aa: CASSSSLRDTEAFF

v_call: TRBV18
d_call: TRBD1
clone_size: .
j_call: TRBJ1-1
cdr3_nt: TGTGCCAGCTCACTAAATTCGGGACAGGGCACTGAAGCTTTCTTT
cdr3_aa: CASSLNSGQGTEAFF

v_call: TRBV19
d_call: TRBD1
clone_size: .
j_call: TRBJ2-5
cdr3_nt: TGTGCCAGTAGTATTCAGGGGGCCGGGGAGACCCAGTACTTC
cdr3_aa: CASSIQGAGETQYF

v_call: TRBV7-9
d_call: .
clone_size: .
j_call: TRBJ1-1
cdr3_nt: TGTGCCAGCAGCCCCCAGGGGCGAACTGAAGCTTTCTTT
cdr3_aa: CASSPQGRTEAFF

v_call: TRBV6-1
d_call: .
clone_size: .
j_call: TRBJ1-3
cdr3_nt: TGTGCCAGCAGTGAAGACCTAACTCTTGGAAACACCATATATTTT
cdr3_aa: CASSEDLTLGNTIYF

v_call: TRBV6-5
d_call: TRBD1
clone_size: .
j_call: TRBJ2-3
cdr3_nt: TGTGCCAGCAGTTACGCACAGGGGTGGGATACGCAGTATTTT
cdr3_aa: CASSYAQGWDTQYF

v_call: TRBV28
d_call: .
clone_size: .
j_call: TRBJ2-1
cdr3_nt: TGTGCCAGCAGTTTAGCGGGATTGAACAATGAGCAGTTCTTC
cdr3_aa: CASSLAGLNNEQFF

v_call: TRBV7-9
d_call: .
clone_size: .
j_call: TRBJ2-2
cdr3_nt: TGTGCCAGCAGCTTCCAGGGAACGAACACCGGGGAGCTGTTTTTT
cdr3_aa: CASSFQGTNTGELFF

v_call: TRBV6-5
d_call: TRBD1
clone_size: .
j_call: TRBJ1-2
cdr3_nt: TGTGCCAGCAGTTATGAGGGGGCGGGTGGCTACACCTTC
cdr3_aa: CASSYEGAGGYTF

v_call: TRBV11-2
d_call: TRBD2
clone_size: .
j_call: TRBJ2-1
cdr3_nt: TGTGCCAGCAGCTTCCTTCGACTAGCGGAAGACAATGAGCAGTTCTTC
cdr3_aa: CASSFLRLAEDNEQFF

v_call: TRBV7-3
d_call: TRBD2
clone_size: .
j_call: TRBJ2-7
cdr3_nt: TGTGCCAGCAGCTTAAGGGGCGAGCGGGGTTACGAGCAGTACTTC
cdr3_aa: CASSLRGERGYEQYF